These 21 T cell receptor beta chains share one sample of origin, sequenced in a study of CD8 T cells in Susac syndrome. Random hexamers were used to reverse transcribe roughly 0.45 to 1 ug of RNA. TCRdb redid the calling of the immunoSEQ multiplex PCR reads with MiXCR, one entry per CDR3 protein. The table includes about 60,000 distinct CDR3 sequences, over 85% detected once. Material: CD8+ T cells from PBMCs. The receptor set was obtained from a human donor in good health.

The V and J genes are TRBV9 and TRBJ2-3, with 8 nucleotides matching TRBD1. CDR1 and CDR2 from the germline V gene are SGDLS and YYNGEE. The J segment lost 4 bases and the V segment lost 2 bases, leaving 6 bases of the junction unmatched. The CDR3 is made up of 15 amino acids. For the CDR3, the DNA is TGTGCCAGCAGCGTCACAGGGGGAATCGCAGATACGCAGTATTTT. Residues: CASSVTGGIADTQYF.

The chain links TRBV29-1 to TRBJ2-7; the D gene could be TRBD1 or TRBD2 (6 bases each). Germline V CDR1 and CDR2: SQVTM, ANQGSEA. The V end lost 6 bases, the J end lost 6 bases, and 12 bases lay between the germline ends. CDR3 length: 11 amino acids. CDR3 sequence (DNA): TGCAGCGTCCGGAGGGGGGTCGAGCAGTACTTC. Translation gives CSVRRGVEQYF.

The chain links TRBV2 to TRBJ2-3, with TRBD1 as a possible D gene (6 bases). The length of the CDR3 is 16 residues. Trimming shortened V by 7 bases and J by 5 bases, and 22 bases separated the two germline ends. Germline V gives CDR1 SNHLY, CDR2 FYNNEI. DNA for the CDR3: TGTGCCAGCATTAACGGCCGGGGTGGGGGCGAAGATACGCAGTATTTT. It specifies CASINGRGGGEDTQYF. The full variable domain, completed using reference TRBV2 and TRBJ2-3, is EPEVTQTPSHQVTQMGQEVILRCVPISNHLYFYWYRQILGQKVEFLVSFYNNEISEKSEIFDDQFSVERPDGSNFTLKIRSTKLEDSAMYFCASINGRGGGEDTQYFGPGTRLTVL.

This chain connects TRBV20-1 to TRBJ2-7; D unclear. The length of the CDR3 is 15 residues. Looked up from germline, CDR1 is DFQATT and CDR2 is SNEGSKA (reference sequence). V gave up 3 bases and J gave up 2 bases, with 17 bases separating them. The CDR3: CSARTSLPSPYEQYF. CDR3 coding DNA: TGCAGTGCTAGGACGTCCCTCCCAAGCCCCTACGAGCAGTACTTC.

The J gene is TRBJ2-7, the V gene TRBV5-6, with D perhaps TRBD1 (6 bases). Trimming stripped 3 bases from V and 9 bases from J, with 19 bases between. The CDR3 runs to 14 residues. Germline V CDR1 and CDR2: SGHDT, YYEEEE. As DNA, the CDR3 is TGTGCCAGCAGCTCAGGACAGAACTGGGGGCGGCAGTACTTC. This encodes CASSSGQNWGRQYF.

The V and J genes are TRBV7-2 and TRBJ1-1; D is unresolved. Germline CDR1 SGHTA, CDR2 FQGNSA. V was shortened by 1 base and J by 0 bases, with 9 bases between the two germline ends. The CDR3 totals 15 residues. As DNA, the CDR3 is TGTGCCAGCAGCTTAGTTAGAGAACTGAACACTGAAGCTTTCTTT. It encodes CASSLVRELNTEAFF.

The chain carries TRBV7-6 and TRBJ1-4; possible D gene TRBD1, 6 bases. V was clipped by 1 base and J by 5 bases, with 11 bases between them. The CDR3 has 15 residues. Germline CDR1 reads SGHVS; CDR2 reads FNYEAQ. CDR3 amino acids: CASSLGTAMNEKLFF. The CDR3 DNA reads TGTGCCAGCAGCTTAGGGACAGCCATGAATGAAAAACTGTTTTTT.

The chain couples TRBV5-4 to TRBJ2-1; 9 bases align to TRBD1. The CDR3 covers 15 residues. Per the germline V gene, CDR1 is SGHNT and CDR2 is YYREEE (reference sequence). Trimming at V came to 3 bases and at J to 9 bases, leaving 10 bases not matched to a gene. In nucleotides, the CDR3 is TGTGCCAGCAGCTATACAGGGGGCGGCTTCGGTGAGCAGTTCTTC. Translating it yields CASSYTGGGFGEQFF.

In this sample, this clonotype turned up once. V is TRBV7-9 and J is TRBJ2-3; D may be TRBD2 (5 bases). The CDR3 length is 16 residues. Germline V gives CDR1 SEHNR, CDR2 FQNEAQ (reference sequence). The ends were cut back, 0 bases at V and 2 bases at J, with 12 bases in the middle. CDR3 nucleotide sequence: TGTGCCAGCAGCTTAGCGACCGTGACTAACACAGATACGCAGTATTTT. Its translation is CASSLATVTNTDTQYF.

This clonotype was picked up one time. The chain combines TRBV10-3 with TRBJ2-3; D might be TRBD2 (5 bases). V gave up 2 bases and J gave up 4 bases, with 16 bases separating them. Looked up from germline, CDR1 is ENHRY and CDR2 is SYGVKD. The length of the CDR3 is 16 residues. CDR3 sequence: CAISEESGAASDTQYF. The DNA of the CDR3 is TGTGCCATCAGTGAGGAGAGCGGAGCGGCCTCAGATACGCAGTATTTT.

This chain uses TRBV7-2 with TRBJ1-2, with D unresolved. V dropped 3 bases and J dropped 2 bases, with 10 bases sitting between them. Germline loops: CDR1 SGHTA, CDR2 FQGNSA. This CDR3 is 14 amino acids long. For the CDR3, the DNA is TGTGCCAGCAGCTTTTTGGTACAAAACTATGGCTACACCTTC. This encodes CASSFLVQNYGYTF. Using reference TRBV7-2 and TRBJ1-2 for the parts outside the CDR3, the full variable domain is GAGVSQSPSNKVTEKGKDVELRCDPISGHTALYWYRQSLGQGLEFLIYFQGNSAPDKSGLPSDRFSAERTGGSVSTLTIQRTQQEDSAVYLCASSFLVQNYGYTFGSGTRLTVV.

CDR3 nucleotide sequence: TGCGCCAGCAGCCAAGGCGCCAGGCAAGGCGATGGCTACACCTTC. Translation: CASSQGARQGDGYTF. V gene TRBV4-1 combines with J gene TRBJ1-2; D remains ambiguous. The germline CDR1 and CDR2 sequences are MGHRA and YSYEKL. The CDR3 contains 15 residues. V was pared by 1 base and J by 6 bases, with 15 bases between.

This sequence joins TRBV5-4 and TRBJ2-7; 7 bases agree with TRBD1. Losses at the gene ends were 3 bases for V and 4 bases for J; bases not matched to a gene: 1. Germline V CDR1 and CDR2: SGHNT, YYREEE (reference sequence). CDR3 length equals 12 residues. DNA for the CDR3: TGTGCCAGCAGCTACAGGGGTTACGAGCAGTACTTC. It specifies CASSYRGYEQYF.

The chain carries TRBV28 and TRBJ2-1, with 11 bases fitting TRBD2. CDR1 is MDHEN, CDR2 SYDVKM, per germline. The CDR3 spans 17 residues. Trimming took 6 bases from V and 9 from J; bases not matched to a gene: 16. CDR3 loop: CASSTTRLAGPRGEQFF. For the CDR3, the DNA is TGTGCCAGCAGCACCACCCGACTAGCGGGGCCGCGAGGTGAGCAGTTCTTC.

J is TRBJ2-1 and V is TRBV6-4; 10 nucleotides align to TRBD2. CDR1 and CDR2 (germline): MRHNA, SNTAGT. The CDR3 is 15 amino acids. Trimming took 3 bases from V and 6 from J; bases not matched to a gene: 5. CDR3 DNA: TGTGCCAGCAGTGATACGAGCGGGGGGGGCAATGAGCAGTTCTTC. Translated, it gives CASSDTSGGGNEQFF.

The chain recombines TRBV4-3 with TRBJ1-3, with D unresolved. V dropped 0 bases and J dropped 4 bases, with 10 bases sitting between them. Looked up from germline, CDR1 is LGHNA and CDR2 is YSLEER. The CDR3 loop spans 15 amino acids. The CDR3 DNA reads as TGCGCCAGCAGCCAAGATTCGGGAGGGGGAAACACCATATATTTT. Translating it yields CASSQDSGGGNTIYF.

The chain carries TRBV19 and TRBJ1-2, with 9 bases aligning to TRBD1. Trimming took 7 bases from V and 4 from J; bases not matched to a gene: 10. The germline gives CDR1 LNHDA, CDR2 SQIVND (reference sequence). The CDR3 has 15 amino acids. DNA of the CDR3: TGTGCCAGTACCCCGGGACAGGGTAATACCTATGGCTACACCTTC. Its protein product is CASTPGQGNTYGYTF. Complete variable domain (other parts from reference TRBV19 and TRBJ1-2): DGGITQSPKYLFRKEGQNVTLSCEQNLNHDAMYWYRQDPGQGLRLIYYSQIVNDFQKGDIAEGYSVSREKKESFPLTVTSAQKNPTAFYLCASTPGQGNTYGYTFGSGTRLTVV.

This chain joins TRBV5-4 and TRBJ1-2, with 7 positions matching TRBD1. Germline V gene data show CDR1 as SGHNT and CDR2 as YYREEE (reference sequence). The junction had 20 bases not matched to a gene; V was cut back by 9 bases and J by 6 bases. This CDR3 is 16 amino acids long. CDR3 in DNA: TGTGCCATCAACTGGGGGACAGCCACGGTCTTGAATGGCTACACCTTC. It translates to CAINWGTATVLNGYTF.

This clonotype was observed a few times. The V call is TRBV28, the J call TRBJ1-1; D uncertain. The CDR3 runs to 11 residues. Germline CDR1 MDHEN, CDR2 SYDVKM. Deletions cut 3 bases from V and 8 bases from J, with 7 bases between. The CDR3 DNA follows: TGTGCCAGCAGTTTGGCCGGGGAAGCTTTCTTT. This sequence encodes CASSLAGEAFF.

The chain recombines TRBV29-1 with TRBJ1-2; D call uncertain. The CDR3 covers 17 residues. With 7 bases removed from V and 2 bases from J, the gap between germline ends came to 26 bases. The germline V gene has CDR1 SQVTM and CDR2 ANQGSEA. The CDR3 loop is CSAGLGAGITPNYGYTF. The CDR3 region has the DNA TGCAGCGCAGGACTCGGTGCAGGTATTACCCCGAACTATGGCTACACCTTC. The variable domain in full, with the rest retrieved from reference TRBV29-1 and TRBJ1-2, is SAVISQKPSRDICQRGTSLTIQCQVDSQVTMMFWYRQQPGQSLTLIATANQGSEATYESGFVIDKFPISRPNLTFSTLTVSNMSPEDSSIYLCSAGLGAGITPNYGYTFGSGTRLTVV.

This chain joins TRBV7-3 and TRBJ2-2; D is ambiguous. The CDR3 is 12 residues long. Deletions cut 5 bases from V and 0 bases from J, with 1 base between. The germline CDR1 and CDR2 sequences are SGHTA and FQGTGA. CDR3 protein: CASSTNTGELFF. DNA for the CDR3: TGTGCCAGCAGCACGAACACCGGGGAGCTGTTTTTT.